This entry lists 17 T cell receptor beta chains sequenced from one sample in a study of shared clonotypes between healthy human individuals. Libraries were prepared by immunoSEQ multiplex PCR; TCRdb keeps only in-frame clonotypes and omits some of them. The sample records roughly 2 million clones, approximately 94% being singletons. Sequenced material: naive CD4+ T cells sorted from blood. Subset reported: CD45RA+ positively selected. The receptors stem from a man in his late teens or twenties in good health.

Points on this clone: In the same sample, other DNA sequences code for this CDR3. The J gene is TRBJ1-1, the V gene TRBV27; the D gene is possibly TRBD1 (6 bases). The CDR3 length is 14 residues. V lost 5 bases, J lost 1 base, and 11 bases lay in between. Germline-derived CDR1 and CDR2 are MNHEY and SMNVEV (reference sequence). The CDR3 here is CASSPRTANTEAFF. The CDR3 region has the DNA TGTGCCAGCAGTCCCCGGACAGCGAACACTGAAGCTTTCTTT.

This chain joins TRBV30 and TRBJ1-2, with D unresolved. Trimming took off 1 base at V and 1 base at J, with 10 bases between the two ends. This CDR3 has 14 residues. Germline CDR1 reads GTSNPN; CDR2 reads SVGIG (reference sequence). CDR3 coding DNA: TGTGCCTGGAGTGGGGGTTGGGGTAACTATGGCTACACCTTC. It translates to CAWSGGWGNYGYTF. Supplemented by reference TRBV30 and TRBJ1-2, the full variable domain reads SQTIHQWPATLVQPVGSPLSLECTVEGTSNPNLYWYRQAAGRGLQLLFYSVGIGQISSEVPQNLSASRPQDRQFILSSKKLLLSDSGFYLCAWSGGWGNYGYTFGSGTRLTVV.

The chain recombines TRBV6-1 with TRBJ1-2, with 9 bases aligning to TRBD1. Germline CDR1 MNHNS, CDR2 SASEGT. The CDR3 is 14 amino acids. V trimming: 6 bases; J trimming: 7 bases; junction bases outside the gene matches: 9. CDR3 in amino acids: CASSWDRDVGGYTF. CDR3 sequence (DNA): TGTGCCAGCAGCTGGGACAGGGACGTGGGTGGCTACACCTTC.

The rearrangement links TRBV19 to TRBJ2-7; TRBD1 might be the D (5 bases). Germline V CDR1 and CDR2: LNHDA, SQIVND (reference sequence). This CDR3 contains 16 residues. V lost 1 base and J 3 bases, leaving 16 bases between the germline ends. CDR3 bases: TGTGCCAGTAGTATAGCGGGCCAGGGTTTGGTCTACGAGCAGTACTTC. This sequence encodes CASSIAGQGLVYEQYF.

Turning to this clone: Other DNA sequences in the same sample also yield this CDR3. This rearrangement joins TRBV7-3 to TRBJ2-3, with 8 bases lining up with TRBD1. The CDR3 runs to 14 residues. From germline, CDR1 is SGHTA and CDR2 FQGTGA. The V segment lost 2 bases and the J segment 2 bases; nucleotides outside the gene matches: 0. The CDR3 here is CASSLQGATDTQYF. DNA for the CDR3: TGTGCCAGCAGCTTACAGGGGGCCACAGATACGCAGTATTTT.

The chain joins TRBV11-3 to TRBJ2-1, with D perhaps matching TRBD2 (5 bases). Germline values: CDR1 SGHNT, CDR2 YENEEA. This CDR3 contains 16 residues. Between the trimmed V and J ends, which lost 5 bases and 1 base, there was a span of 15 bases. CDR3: CASSPSGPGSYNEQFF. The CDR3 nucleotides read TGTGCCAGCAGCCCGTCGGGTCCGGGGTCCTACAATGAGCAGTTCTTC.

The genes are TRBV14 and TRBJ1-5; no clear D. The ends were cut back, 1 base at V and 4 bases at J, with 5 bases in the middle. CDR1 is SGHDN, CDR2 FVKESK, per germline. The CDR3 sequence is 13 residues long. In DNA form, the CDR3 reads TGTGCCAGCAGCCAAGCGGAAAATCAGCCCCAGCATTTT. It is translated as CASSQAENQPQHF.

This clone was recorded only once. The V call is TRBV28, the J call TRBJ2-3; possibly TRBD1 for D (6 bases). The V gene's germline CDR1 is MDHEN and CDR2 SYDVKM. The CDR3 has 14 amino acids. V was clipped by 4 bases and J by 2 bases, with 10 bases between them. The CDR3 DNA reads TGTGCCAGCAGTTGGTACAGGGTCACAGATACGCAGTATTTT. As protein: CASSWYRVTDTQYF.

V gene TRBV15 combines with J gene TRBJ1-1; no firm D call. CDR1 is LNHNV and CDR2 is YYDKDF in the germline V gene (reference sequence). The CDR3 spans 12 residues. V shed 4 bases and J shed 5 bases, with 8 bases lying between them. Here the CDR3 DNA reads TGTGCCACCAGCACTCAGGTTACTGAAGCTTTCTTT. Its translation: CATSTQVTEAFF. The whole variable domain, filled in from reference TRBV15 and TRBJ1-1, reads DAMVIQNPRYQVTQFGKPVTLSCSQTLNHNVMYWYQQKSSQAPKLLFHYYDKDFNNEADTPDNFQSRRPNTSFCFLDIRSPGLGDTAMYLCATSTQVTEAFFGQGTRLTVV.

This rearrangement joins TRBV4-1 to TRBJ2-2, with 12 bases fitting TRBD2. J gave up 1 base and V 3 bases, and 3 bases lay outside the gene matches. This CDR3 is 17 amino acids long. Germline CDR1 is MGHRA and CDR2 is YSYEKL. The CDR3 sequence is CASSHGLAGLNTGELFF. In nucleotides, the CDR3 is TGCGCCAGCAGCCACGGACTAGCGGGGTTGAACACCGGGGAGCTGTTTTTT.

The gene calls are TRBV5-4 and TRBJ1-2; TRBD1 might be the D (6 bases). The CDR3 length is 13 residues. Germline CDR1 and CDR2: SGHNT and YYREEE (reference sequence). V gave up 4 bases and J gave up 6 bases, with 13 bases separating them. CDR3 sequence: CASSLQGRDGYTF. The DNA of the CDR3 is TGTGCCAGCAGCCTACAGGGAAGGGATGGCTACACCTTC.

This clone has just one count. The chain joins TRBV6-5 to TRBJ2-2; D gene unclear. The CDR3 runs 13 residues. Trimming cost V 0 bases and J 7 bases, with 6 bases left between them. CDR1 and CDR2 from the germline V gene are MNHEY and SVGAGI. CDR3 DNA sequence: TGTGCCAGCAGTTACTCCTCTGGCGGGGAGCTGTTTTTT. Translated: CASSYSSGGELFF.

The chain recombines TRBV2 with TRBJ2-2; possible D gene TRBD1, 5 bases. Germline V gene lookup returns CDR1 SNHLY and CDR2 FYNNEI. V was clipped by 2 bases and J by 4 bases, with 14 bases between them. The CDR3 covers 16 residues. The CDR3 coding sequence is TGTGCCAGCAGTGAAAGGGGTAGGGAAGGCACCGGGGAGCTGTTTTTT. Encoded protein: CASSERGREGTGELFF.

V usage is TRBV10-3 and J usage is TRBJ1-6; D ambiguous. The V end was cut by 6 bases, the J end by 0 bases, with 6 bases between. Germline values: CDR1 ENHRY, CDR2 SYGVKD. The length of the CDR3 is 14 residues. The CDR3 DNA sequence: TGTGCCATCAGCGGACTCTCCTATAATTCACCCCTCCACTTT. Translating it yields CAISGLSYNSPLHF.

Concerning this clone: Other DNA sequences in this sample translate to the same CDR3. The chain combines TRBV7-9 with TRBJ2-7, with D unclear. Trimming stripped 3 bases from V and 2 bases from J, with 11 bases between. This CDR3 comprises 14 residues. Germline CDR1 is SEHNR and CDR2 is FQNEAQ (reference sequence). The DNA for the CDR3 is TGTGCCAGCAGCTTTGGCGGTTCCACCTACGAGCAGTACTTC. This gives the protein CASSFGGSTYEQYF.

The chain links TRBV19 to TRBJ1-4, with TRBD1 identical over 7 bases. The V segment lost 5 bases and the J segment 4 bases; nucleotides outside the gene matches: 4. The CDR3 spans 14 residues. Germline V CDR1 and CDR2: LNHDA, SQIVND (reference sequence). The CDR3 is CASSPRQGNEKLFF. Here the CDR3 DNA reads TGTGCCAGTAGTCCCCGACAGGGTAATGAAAAACTGTTTTTT.

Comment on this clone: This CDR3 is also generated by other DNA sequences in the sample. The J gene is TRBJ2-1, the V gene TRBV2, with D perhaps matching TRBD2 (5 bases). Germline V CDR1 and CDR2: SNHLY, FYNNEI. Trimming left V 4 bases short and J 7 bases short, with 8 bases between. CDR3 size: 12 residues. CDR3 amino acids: CASSGGGNEQFF. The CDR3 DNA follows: TGTGCCAGCAGTGGTGGAGGAAATGAGCAGTTCTTC. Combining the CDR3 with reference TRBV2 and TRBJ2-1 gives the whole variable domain EPEVTQTPSHQVTQMGQEVILRCVPISNHLYFYWYRQILGQKVEFLVSFYNNEISEKSEIFDDQFSVERPDGSNFTLKIRSTKLEDSAMYFCASSGGGNEQFFGPGTRLTVL.